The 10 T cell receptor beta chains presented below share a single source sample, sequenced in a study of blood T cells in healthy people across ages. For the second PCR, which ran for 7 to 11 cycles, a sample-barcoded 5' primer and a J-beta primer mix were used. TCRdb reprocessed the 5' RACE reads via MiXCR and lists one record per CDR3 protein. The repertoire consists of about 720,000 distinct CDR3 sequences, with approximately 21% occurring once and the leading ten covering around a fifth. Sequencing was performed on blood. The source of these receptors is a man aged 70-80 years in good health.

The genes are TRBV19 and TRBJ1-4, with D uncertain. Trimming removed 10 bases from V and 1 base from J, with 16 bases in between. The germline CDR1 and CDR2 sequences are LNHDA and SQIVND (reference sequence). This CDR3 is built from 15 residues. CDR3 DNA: TGTGCCACCGCGACCTACACGGGAACTAATGAAAAACTGTTTTTT. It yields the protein CATATYTGTNEKLFF. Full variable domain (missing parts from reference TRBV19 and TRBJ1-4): DGGITQSPKYLFRKEGQNVTLSCEQNLNHDAMYWYRQDPGQGLRLIYYSQIVNDFQKGDIAEGYSVSREKKESFPLTVTSAQKNPTAFYLCATATYTGTNEKLFFGSGTQLSVL.

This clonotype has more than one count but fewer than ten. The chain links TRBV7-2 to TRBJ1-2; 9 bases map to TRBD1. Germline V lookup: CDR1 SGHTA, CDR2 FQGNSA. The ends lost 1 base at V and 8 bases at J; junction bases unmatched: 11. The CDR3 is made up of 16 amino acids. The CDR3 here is CASSLGGQGRVRGYTF. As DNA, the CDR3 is TGTGCCAGCAGCTTAGGGGGACAGGGACGTGTCAGAGGCTACACCTTC.

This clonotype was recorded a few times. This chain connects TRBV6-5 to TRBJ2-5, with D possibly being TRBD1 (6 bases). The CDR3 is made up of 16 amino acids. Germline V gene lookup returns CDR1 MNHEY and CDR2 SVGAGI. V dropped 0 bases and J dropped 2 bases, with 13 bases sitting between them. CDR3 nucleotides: TGTGCCAGCAGTTACTCGTGGGGGCGAATGCAAGAGACCCAGTACTTC. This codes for CASSYSWGRMQETQYF.

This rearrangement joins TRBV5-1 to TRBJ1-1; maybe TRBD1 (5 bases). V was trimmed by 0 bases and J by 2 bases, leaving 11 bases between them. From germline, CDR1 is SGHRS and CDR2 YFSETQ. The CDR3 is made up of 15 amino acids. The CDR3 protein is CASSLASGGNTEAFF. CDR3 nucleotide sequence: TGCGCCAGCAGCTTGGCTTCGGGGGGAAACACTGAAGCTTTCTTT.

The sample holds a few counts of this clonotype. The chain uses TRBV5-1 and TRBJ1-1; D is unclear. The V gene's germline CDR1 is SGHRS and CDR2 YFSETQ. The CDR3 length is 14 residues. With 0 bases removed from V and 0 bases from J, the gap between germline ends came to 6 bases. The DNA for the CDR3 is TGCGCCAGCAGCTTGGTTCCGCTGAACACTGAAGCTTTCTTT. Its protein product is CASSLVPLNTEAFF.

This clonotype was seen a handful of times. This CDR3 is CASSFGTGSYNEQFF. CDR3 nucleotides: TGTGCCAGCAGCTTTGGGACAGGAAGCTACAATGAGCAGTTCTTC. V is TRBV7-7 and J is TRBJ2-1, with 8 bases fitting TRBD1. CDR3 length equals 15 residues. The trim removed 3 bases at V and 3 bases at J, leaving 4 bases unmatched. In germline, CDR1 is SSHAT, CDR2 FNYEAQ (reference sequence). Full variable domain (outside the CDR3, taken from reference TRBV7-7 and TRBJ2-1): GAGVSQSPRYKVTKRGQDVTLRCDPISSHATLYWYQQALGQGPEFLTYFNYEAQPDKSGLPSDRFSAERPEGSISTLTIQRTEQRDSAMYRCASSFGTGSYNEQFFGPGTRLTVL.

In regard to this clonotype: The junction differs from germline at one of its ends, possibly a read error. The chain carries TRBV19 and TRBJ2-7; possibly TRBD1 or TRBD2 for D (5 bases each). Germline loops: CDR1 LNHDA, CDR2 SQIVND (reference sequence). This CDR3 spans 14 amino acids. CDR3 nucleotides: TGTGTCAGTAGGGGACGTTCTGGTGGGTACGAGCAGTACTTC. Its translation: CVSRGRSGGYEQYF. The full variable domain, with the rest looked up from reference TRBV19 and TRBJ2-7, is DGGITQSPKYLFRKEGQNVTLSCEQNLNHDAMYWYRQDPGQGLRLIYYSQIVNDFQKGDIAEGYSVSREKKESFPLTVTSAQKNPTAFYLCVSRGRSGGYEQYFGPGTRLTVT.

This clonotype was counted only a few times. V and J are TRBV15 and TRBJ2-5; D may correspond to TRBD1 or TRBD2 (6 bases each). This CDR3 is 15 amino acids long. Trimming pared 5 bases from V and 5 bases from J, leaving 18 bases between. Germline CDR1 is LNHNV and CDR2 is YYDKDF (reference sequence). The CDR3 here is CATSAPNGGLETQYF. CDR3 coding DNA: TGTGCCACCAGCGCTCCTAACGGGGGCCTTGAGACCCAGTACTTC.

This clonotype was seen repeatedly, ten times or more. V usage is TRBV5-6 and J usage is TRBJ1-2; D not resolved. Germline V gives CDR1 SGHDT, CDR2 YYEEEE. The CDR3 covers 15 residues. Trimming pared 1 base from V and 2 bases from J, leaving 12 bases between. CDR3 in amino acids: CASSLYRTGNYGYTF. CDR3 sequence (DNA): TGTGCCAGCAGCTTGTACCGGACCGGGAACTATGGCTACACCTTC.

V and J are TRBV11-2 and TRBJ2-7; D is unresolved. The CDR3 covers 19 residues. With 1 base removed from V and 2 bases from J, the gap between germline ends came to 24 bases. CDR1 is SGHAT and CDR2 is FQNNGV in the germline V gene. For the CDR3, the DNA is TGTGCCAGCAGCTTAGGTGCACGCGGCCTTATTGTTAGCCCCTACGAGCAGTACTTC. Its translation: CASSLGARGLIVSPYEQYF. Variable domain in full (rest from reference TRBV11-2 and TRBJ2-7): EAGVAQSPRYKIIEKRQSVAFWCNPISGHATLYWYQQILGQGPKLLIQFQNNGVVDDSQLPKDRFSAERLKGVDSTLKIQPAKLEDSAVYLCASSLGARGLIVSPYEQYFGPGTRLTVT.